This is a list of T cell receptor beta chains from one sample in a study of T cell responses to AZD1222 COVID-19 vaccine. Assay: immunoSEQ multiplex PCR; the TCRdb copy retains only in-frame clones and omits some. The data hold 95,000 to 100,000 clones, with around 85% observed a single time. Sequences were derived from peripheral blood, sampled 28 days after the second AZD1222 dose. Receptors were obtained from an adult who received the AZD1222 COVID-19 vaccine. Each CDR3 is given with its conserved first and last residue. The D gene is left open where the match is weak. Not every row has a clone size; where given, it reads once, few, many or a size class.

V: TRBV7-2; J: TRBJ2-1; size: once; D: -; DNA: TGTGCCAGCAGCTTGTTCCGGGACGGCTACAATGAGCAGTTCTTC; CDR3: CASSLFRDGYNEQFF
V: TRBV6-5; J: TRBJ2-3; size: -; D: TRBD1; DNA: TGTGCCAGCCGACAGGGGACGGATACGCAGTATTTT; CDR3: CASRQGTDTQYF
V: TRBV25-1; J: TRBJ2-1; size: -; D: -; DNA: TGTGCCAGCAGTGAATGGCCCAATGAGCAGTTCTTC; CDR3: CASSEWPNEQFF
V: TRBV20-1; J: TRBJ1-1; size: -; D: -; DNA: TGCAGTGCTAGAAAGGCAACTGAAGCTTTCTTT; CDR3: CSARKATEAFF
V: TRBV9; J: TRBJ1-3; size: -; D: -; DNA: TGTGCCAGCAGCGTAGATGGGCGAGGGTCTGGAAACACCATATATTTT; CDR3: CASSVDGRGSGNTIYF
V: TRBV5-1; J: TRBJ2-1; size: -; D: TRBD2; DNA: TGCGCCAGCACCATCGAGGGACTAGCGGGGTTCGCCTACAATGAGCAGTTCTTC; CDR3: CASTIEGLAGFAYNEQFF
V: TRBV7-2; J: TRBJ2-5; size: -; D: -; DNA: TGTGCCAGCAGCTGGTCCTTTGCGTCGGGTGAGACCCAGTACTTC; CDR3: CASSWSFASGETQYF
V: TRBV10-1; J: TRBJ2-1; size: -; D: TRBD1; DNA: TGCGCCAGCAGCTCCGGGACAGTGATTGAGCAGTTCTTC; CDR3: CASSSGTVIEQFF
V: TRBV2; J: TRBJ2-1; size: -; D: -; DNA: TGTGCCAGCAGTGAAGACGCCGGCAACTACAATGAGCAGTTCTTC; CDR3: CASSEDAGNYNEQFF
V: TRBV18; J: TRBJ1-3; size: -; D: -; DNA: TGTGCCAGCTCAGAACCGGGACACATAACCGGAAACACCATATATTTT; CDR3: CASSEPGHITGNTIYF
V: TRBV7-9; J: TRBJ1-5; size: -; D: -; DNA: TGTGCCAGCAGCTTAGCCGGTCCCTTACAGGGCCAGCCCCAGCATTTT; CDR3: CASSLAGPLQGQPQHF
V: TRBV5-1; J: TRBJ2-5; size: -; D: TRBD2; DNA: TGCGCCAGCAGCTTGGCTGTAGCGGGGGCCGCGGAGACCCAGTACTTC; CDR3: CASSLAVAGAAETQYF
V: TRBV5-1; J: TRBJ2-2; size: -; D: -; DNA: TGCGCCAGCACCGGCGCGAGCCACCAGACCGGGGAGCTGTTTTTT; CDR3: CASTGASHQTGELFF
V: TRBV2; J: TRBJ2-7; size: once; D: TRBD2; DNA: TGTGCCAGCAGTGAAGGACTAGCGGGAGGATACGAGCAGTACTTC; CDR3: CASSEGLAGGYEQYF
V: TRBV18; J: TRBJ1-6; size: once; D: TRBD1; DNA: TGTGCCAGCTCATCTTCAACGGACAGGGGGCTTTCACCCCTCCACTTT; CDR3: CASSSSTDRGLSPLHF
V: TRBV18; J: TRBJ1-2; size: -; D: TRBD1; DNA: TGTGCCAGCTCACCAAAACAGGGGTACTATGGCTACACCTTC; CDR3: CASSPKQGYYGYTF
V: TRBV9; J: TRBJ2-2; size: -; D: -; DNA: TGTGCCAGCAGCGCGGAGTTAGTCACCGGGGAGCTGTTTTTT; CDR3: CASSAELVTGELFF